These 9 T cell receptor beta chains were all obtained from the same sample, sequenced in a study of blood T cell repertoires in COVID-19. TCRdb keeps only in-frame clones here, not all; method: immunoSEQ multiplex PCR. The sample includes 180,000 or so clones, approximately 83% of them seen just once. Sequencing was carried out using peripheral blood. Source of these receptors: a woman in her 40s with COVID-19, enrolled during active disease.

This chain links TRBV9 with TRBJ2-7; 7 bases fit TRBD2. Germline assignment: CDR1 SGDLS and CDR2 YYNGEE. This CDR3 is built from 16 residues. The V segment lost 4 bases and the J segment 1 base; nucleotides outside the gene matches: 11. CDR3 nucleotide sequence: TGTGCCAGCAGCCCTCCCCCGGGACTATCATCCTACGAGCAGTACTTC. Its protein product is CASSPPPGLSSYEQYF.

This rearrangement joins TRBV24-1 to TRBJ1-2, with TRBD1 identical over 7 bases. The J segment lost 3 bases and the V segment lost 6 bases, leaving 3 bases of the junction unmatched. The CDR3 has 13 residues. CDR1 is KGHDR, CDR2 SFDVKD, per germline. The CDR3 region has the DNA TGTGCCACCAGTAAACAGGGGTACTATGGCTACACCTTC. Translated: CATSKQGYYGYTF.

This CDR3 reads CASSQRGGSYEQYF. The CDR3 nucleotides are TGTGCCAGCAGCCAACGGGGGGGGAGCTACGAGCAGTACTTC. This chain connects TRBV11-3 to TRBJ2-7; 8 bases fit TRBD2. This CDR3 region has 14 residues. The germline V gene has CDR1 SGHNT and CDR2 YENEEA. Trimming cost V 5 bases and J 3 bases; bases outside gene matches: 6.

The chain carries TRBV18 and TRBJ1-4, with 9 bases fitting TRBD1. J was trimmed by 8 bases and V by 5 bases; bases with no gene match: 6. The CDR3 consists of 14 residues. Germline-derived CDR1 and CDR2 are KGHSH and LQKENI. This CDR3 is CASSAGTGREKLFF. The CDR3 nucleotides read TGTGCCAGCTCAGCCGGGACAGGGCGCGAAAAACTGTTTTTT.

J is TRBJ2-5 and V is TRBV6-5; TRBD2 aligns across 8 bases. The V gene's germline CDR1 is MNHEY and CDR2 SVGAGI. Trimming at V came to 2 bases and at J to 2 bases, leaving 7 bases not matched to a gene. This CDR3 is built from 16 residues. The DNA of the CDR3 is TGTGCCAGCAGTTACAACCGGGCTAGCGGGCAAGAGACCCAGTACTTC. Translating gives CASSYNRASGQETQYF.

The chain joins TRBV2 to TRBJ2-7, with 9 bases that match TRBD1. The V and J ends lost 6 bases and 3 bases, in that order; junction bases with no gene match: 9. The CDR3 is made up of 15 amino acids. From germline, CDR1 is SNHLY and CDR2 FYNNEI. As DNA, the CDR3 is TGTGCCAGCAGCGACGACAGGGGGGTTGACTACGAGCAGTACTTC. Protein sequence: CASSDDRGVDYEQYF.

This clone showed up many times. The V call is TRBV10-3, the J call TRBJ2-7; possibly TRBD1 for D (5 bases). Germline V CDR1 and CDR2: ENHRY, SYGVKD. The CDR3 consists of 11 residues. As DNA, the CDR3 is TGTGCGACAGCGCTCTCCTACGAGCAGTACTTC. Protein: CATALSYEQYF.

The V and J genes are TRBV29-1 and TRBJ1-2; 10 bases align to TRBD1. The CDR3 consists of 14 residues. J was trimmed by 5 bases and V by 7 bases; bases with no gene match: 10. Per germline, CDR1 SQVTM and CDR2 ANQGSEA. DNA of the CDR3: TGCAGCGGCCTGACAGGGGGCGGATTGTATGGCTACACCTTC. Protein sequence: CSGLTGGGLYGYTF.

Only one count was recorded for this clone. V is TRBV13 and J is TRBJ1-2, with 9 bases fitting TRBD1. This CDR3 contains 14 residues. Germline V gives CDR1 PRHDT, CDR2 FYEKMQ (reference sequence). The V gene end was trimmed by 3 bases and the J gene end by 6 bases; junction bases not matched to a gene: 5. CDR3 coding DNA: TGTGCCAGCAGCTTGCCGGGACAGGGTAATGGCTACACCTTC. This encodes CASSLPGQGNGYTF. Full variable domain (remainder filled in from reference TRBV13 and TRBJ1-2): AAGVIQSPRHLIKEKRETATLKCYPIPRHDTVYWYQQGPGQDPQFLISFYEKMQSDKGSIPDRFSAQQFSDYHSELNMSSLELGDSALYFCASSLPGQGNGYTFGSGTRLTVV.